This TCR beta chain was found in a study of B cell selection in AIRE deficiency. Findings and caveats of the study: Shared Treg sequences were biased toward short CDR3s with few non-templated nucleotide insertions. Only about 9.3% of 3657 shared Treg sequences were patient-specific; roughly 30% healthy-specific.

The germline V gene has CDR1 LNHNV and CDR2 YYDKDF (reference sequence). CDR3 length: 16 residues. The ends were cut back, 3 bases at V and 2 bases at J, with 14 bases in the middle. This clone was detected once. What it binds is unknown. The regulatory T cell sort gate was CD4+CD25hiCD127low/negative. Here immunoSEQ multiplex PCR was the method, and the copy in TCRdb shows in-frame clones only, minus some. The sample yields fewer than 15,000 clones, 93% seen once. The receptor was isolated from a human donor with AIRE deficiency. This chain connects TRBV15 to TRBJ1-5; D is ambiguous. The sequenced sample was Tregs sorted from PBMCs. CDR3 coding DNA: TGTGCCACCAGCAGTGCGGACTCGAGGGGCAATCAGCCCCAGCATTTT. It is translated as CATSSADSRGNQPQHF.